This T cell receptor beta chain comes out of a study of TIL therapy for anti-PD-1-resistant metastatic lung cancer. Study summary: Patients had a median age of around 56 years (range about 38-85).

Whole-study results and caveats: Infused TIL clonotypes partially replaced the baseline blood repertoire, then decayed over months.

On this clone: Its antigen is as yet unknown.

Described time point: pre-treatment sample, taken before nivolumab and TIL therapy. Sequencing used immunoSEQ v3. Using immunoSEQ multiplex PCR, the repertoire was profiled, and TCRdb retains in-frame clones only, with some absent. The table shows roughly 20,000 clones, with 75% to 80% occurring only once. The length of the CDR3 is 15 residues. Trimming took 5 bases from V and 3 from J, leaving 16 bases between them. Germline V gives CDR1 SGHVS, CDR2 FQNEAQ. The rearrangement links TRBV7-8 to TRBJ2-5; D uncertain. This receptor was taken from a person aged 25-85 years with non-small cell lung cancer. The material sequenced was blood, taken at baseline. The CDR3 DNA follows: TGTGCCAGCAGCCCATACCAGGCCCGCGAAGAGACCCAGTACTTC. Protein product: CASSPYQAREETQYF.